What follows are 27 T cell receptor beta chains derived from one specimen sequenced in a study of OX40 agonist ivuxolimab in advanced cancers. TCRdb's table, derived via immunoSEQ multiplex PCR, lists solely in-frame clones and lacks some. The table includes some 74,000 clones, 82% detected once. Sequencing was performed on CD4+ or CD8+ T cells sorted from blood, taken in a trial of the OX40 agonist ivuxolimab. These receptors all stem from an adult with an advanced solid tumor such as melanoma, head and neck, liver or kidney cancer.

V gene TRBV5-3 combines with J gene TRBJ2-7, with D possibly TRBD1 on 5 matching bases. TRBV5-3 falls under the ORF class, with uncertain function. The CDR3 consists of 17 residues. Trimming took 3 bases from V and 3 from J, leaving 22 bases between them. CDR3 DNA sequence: TGTGCCAGAAGCTCCGGATCGCGGACGCCCGACAGCTACGAGCAGTACTTC. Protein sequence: CARSSGSRTPDSYEQYF.

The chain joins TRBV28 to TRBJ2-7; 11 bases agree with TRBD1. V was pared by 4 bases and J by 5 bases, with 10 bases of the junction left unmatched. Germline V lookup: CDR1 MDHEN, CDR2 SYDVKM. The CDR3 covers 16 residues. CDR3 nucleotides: TGTGCCAGCAGTTACCTCTCTGGGACAGGGGGGAACGAGCAGTACTTC. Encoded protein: CASSYLSGTGGNEQYF. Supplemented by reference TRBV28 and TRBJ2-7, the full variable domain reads DVKVTQSSRYLVKRTGEKVFLECVQDMDHENMFWYRQDPGLGLRLIYFSYDVKMKEKGDIPEGYSVSREKKERFSLILESASTNQTSMYLCASSYLSGTGGNEQYFGPGTRLTVT.

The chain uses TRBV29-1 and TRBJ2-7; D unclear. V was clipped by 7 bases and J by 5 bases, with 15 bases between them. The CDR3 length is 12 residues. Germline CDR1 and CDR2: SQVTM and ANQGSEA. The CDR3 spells CSAISDLNEQYF. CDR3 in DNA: TGCAGCGCCATATCTGACCTAAACGAGCAGTACTTC.

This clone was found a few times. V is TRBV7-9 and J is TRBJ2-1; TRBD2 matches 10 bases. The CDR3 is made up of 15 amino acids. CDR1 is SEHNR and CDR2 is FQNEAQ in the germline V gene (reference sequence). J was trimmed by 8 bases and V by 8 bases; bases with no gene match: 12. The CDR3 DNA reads TGTGCCAGCGCTCGGGGTAGCGGGAGGATCGATGAGCAGTTCTTC. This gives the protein CASARGSGRIDEQFF.

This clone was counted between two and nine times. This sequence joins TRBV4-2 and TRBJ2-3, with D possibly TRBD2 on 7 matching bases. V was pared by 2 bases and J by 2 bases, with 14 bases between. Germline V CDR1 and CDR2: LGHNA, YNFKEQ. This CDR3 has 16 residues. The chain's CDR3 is CASSQSGGRVTDTQYF. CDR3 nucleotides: TGTGCCAGCAGCCAATCGGGGGGCAGGGTCACAGATACGCAGTATTTT.

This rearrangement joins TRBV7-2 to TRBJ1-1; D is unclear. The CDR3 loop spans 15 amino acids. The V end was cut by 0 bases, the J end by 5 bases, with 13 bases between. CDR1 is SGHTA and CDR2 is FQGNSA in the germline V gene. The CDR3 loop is CASSLASKGETEAFF. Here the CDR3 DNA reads TGTGCCAGCAGCTTAGCCAGCAAGGGTGAGACTGAAGCTTTCTTT.

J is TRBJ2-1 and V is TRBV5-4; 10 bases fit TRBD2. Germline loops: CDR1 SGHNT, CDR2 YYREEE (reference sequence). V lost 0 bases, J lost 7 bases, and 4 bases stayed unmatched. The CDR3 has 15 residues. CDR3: CASSLASGSKNEQFF. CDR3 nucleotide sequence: TGTGCCAGCAGCTTGGCTAGCGGGAGTAAGAATGAGCAGTTCTTC.

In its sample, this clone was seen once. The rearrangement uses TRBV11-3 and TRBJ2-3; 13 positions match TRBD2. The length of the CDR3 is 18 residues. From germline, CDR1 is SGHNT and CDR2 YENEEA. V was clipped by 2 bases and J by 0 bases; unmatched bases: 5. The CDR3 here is CASSLSWGLAGSTDTQYF. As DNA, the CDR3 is TGTGCCAGCAGCTTATCCTGGGGACTAGCGGGGAGCACAGATACGCAGTATTTT.

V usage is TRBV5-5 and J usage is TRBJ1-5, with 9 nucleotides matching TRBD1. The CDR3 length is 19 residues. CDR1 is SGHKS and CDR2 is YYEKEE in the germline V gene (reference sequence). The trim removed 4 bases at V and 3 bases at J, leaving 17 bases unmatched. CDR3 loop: CASSPRPGQGTTHNQPQHF. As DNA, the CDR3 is TGTGCCAGCAGCCCCCGCCCGGGACAGGGAACAACTCACAATCAGCCCCAGCATTTT.

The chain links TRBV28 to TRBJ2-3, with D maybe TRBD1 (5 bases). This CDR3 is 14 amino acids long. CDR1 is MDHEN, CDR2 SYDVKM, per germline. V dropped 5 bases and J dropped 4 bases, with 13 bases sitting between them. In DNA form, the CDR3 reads TGTGCCAGCAGTACCTGGGGCGACGCAGATACGCAGTATTTT. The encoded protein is CASSTWGDADTQYF.

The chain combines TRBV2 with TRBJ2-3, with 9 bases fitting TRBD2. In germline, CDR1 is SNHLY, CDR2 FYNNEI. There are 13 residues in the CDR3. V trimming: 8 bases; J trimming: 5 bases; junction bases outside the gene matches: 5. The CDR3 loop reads CASGVAGVDTQYF. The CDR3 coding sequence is TGTGCCAGCGGGGTAGCGGGAGTAGATACGCAGTATTTT.

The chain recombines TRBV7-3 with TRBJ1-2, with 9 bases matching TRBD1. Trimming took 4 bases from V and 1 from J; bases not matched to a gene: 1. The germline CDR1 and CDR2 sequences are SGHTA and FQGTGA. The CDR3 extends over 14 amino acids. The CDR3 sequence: CASSSTGGNYGYTF. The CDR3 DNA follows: TGTGCCAGCAGCTCGACAGGGGGTAACTATGGCTACACCTTC.

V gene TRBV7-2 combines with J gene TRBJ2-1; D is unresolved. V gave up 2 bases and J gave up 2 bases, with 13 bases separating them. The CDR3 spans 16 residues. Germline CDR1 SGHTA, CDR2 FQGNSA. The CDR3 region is CASSLSASLAYNEQFF. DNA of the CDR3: TGTGCCAGCAGCTTATCGGCCAGCCTCGCCTACAATGAGCAGTTCTTC.

Here the CDR3 DNA reads TGTGCCAGCAGCCAATTATTCGGTCGAGAAGCCAAAAACATTCAGTACTTC. Encoded protein: CASSQLFGREAKNIQYF. V and J are TRBV16 and TRBJ2-4; D call uncertain. CDR1 KGHSY and CDR2 FQNENV come from the germline V gene. The CDR3 is made up of 17 amino acids. V lost 1 base and J lost 0, with 13 bases in between.

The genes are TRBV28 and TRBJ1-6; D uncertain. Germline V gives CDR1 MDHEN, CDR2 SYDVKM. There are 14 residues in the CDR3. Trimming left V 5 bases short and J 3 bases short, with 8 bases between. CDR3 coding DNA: TGTGCCAGCAGTCCCCCCCGCTATAATTCACCCCTCCACTTT. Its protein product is CASSPPRYNSPLHF.

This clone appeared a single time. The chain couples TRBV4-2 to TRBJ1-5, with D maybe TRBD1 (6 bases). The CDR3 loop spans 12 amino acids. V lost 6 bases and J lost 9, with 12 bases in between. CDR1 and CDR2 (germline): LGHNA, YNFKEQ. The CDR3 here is CASSKGDRPQHF. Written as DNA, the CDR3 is TGTGCCAGCAGTAAGGGGGATCGGCCCCAGCATTTT.

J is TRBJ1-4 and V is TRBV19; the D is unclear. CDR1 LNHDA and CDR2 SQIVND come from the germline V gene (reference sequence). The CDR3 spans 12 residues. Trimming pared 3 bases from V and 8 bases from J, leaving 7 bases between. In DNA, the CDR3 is TGTGCCAGTAGTATCGAGCACGAAAAACTGTTTTTT. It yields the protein CASSIEHEKLFF.

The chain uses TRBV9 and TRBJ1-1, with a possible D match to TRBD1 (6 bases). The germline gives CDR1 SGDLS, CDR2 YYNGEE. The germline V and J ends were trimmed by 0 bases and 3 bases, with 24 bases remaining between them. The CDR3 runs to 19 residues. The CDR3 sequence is CASSVGLGASSPKYTEAFF. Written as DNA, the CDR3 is TGTGCCAGCAGCGTAGGTCTGGGGGCTAGCTCCCCTAAGTACACTGAAGCTTTCTTT.

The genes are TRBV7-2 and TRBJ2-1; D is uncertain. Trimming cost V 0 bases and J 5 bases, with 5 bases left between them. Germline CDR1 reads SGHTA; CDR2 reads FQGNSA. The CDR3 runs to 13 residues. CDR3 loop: CASSLAGNNEQFF. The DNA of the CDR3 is TGTGCCAGCAGCTTAGCGGGGAACAATGAGCAGTTCTTC.

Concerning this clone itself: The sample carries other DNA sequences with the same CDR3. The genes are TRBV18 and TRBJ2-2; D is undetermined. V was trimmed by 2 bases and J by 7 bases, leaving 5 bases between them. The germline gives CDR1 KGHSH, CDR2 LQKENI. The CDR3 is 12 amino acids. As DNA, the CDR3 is TGTGCCAGCTCACCAACAGACGGGGAGCTGTTTTTT. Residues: CASSPTDGELFF.

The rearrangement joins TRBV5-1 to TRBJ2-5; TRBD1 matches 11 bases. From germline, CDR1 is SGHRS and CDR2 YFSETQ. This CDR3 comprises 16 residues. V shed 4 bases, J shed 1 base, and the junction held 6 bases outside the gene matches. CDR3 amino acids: CASSGGQGAGQETQYF. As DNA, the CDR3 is TGCGCCAGCAGCGGAGGACAGGGGGCTGGCCAAGAGACCCAGTACTTC.

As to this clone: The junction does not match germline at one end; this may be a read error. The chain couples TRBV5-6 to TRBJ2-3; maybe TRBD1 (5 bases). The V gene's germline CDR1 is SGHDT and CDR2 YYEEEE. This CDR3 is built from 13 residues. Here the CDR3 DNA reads TGTGCCAGCAGCTTGGGTTTAATGGACACCCCGGATTTT. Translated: CASSLGLMDTPDF.

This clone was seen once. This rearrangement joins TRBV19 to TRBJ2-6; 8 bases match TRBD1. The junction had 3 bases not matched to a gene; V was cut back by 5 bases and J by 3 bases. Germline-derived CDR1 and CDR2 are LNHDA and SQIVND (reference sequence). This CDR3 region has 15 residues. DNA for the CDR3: TGTGCCAGTAGTTCCAGGGGGCGTGGGGCCAACGTCCTGACTTTC. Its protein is CASSSRGRGANVLTF.

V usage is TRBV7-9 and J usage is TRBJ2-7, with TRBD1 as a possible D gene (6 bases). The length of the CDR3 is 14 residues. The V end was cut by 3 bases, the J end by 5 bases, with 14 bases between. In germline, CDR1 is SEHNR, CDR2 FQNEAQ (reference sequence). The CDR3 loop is CASSFLTGSDEQYF. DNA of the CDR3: TGTGCCAGCAGCTTCTTAACAGGGTCGGACGAGCAGTACTTC.

This CDR3 is CASSPKGDLAKNIQYF. The CDR3 region has the DNA TGTGCCAGCAGCCCCAAAGGCGACCTAGCCAAAAACATTCAGTACTTC. The chain employs TRBV7-2 and TRBJ2-4; D not resolved. This CDR3 is 16 amino acids long. V lost 5 bases and J 0 bases, leaving 14 bases between the germline ends. From germline, CDR1 is SGHTA and CDR2 FQGNSA.

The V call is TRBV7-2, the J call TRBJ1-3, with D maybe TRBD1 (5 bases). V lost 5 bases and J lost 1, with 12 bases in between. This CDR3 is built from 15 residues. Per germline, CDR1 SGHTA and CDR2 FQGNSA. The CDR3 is CASSQNQGSGNTIYF. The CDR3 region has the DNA TGTGCCAGCAGCCAGAACCAGGGTTCTGGAAACACCATATATTTT.

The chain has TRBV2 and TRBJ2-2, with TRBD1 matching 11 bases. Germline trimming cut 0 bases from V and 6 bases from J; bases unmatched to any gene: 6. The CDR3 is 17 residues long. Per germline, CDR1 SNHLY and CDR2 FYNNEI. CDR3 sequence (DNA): TGTGCCAGCAGTGAAGCCCCTCCGGGACAGGGGGCCGGGGAGCTGTTTTTT. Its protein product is CASSEAPPGQGAGELFF. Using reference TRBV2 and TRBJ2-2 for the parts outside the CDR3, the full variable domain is EPEVTQTPSHQVTQMGQEVILRCVPISNHLYFYWYRQILGQKVEFLVSFYNNEISEKSEIFDDQFSVERPDGSNFTLKIRSTKLEDSAMYFCASSEAPPGQGAGELFFGEGSRLTVL.